This record covers a single TCR beta chain. Antigen: not known. The data stem from a study of T cell responses to AZD1222 COVID-19 vaccine. Study outcomes and limitations: The donor cohort was predominantly white British with a female majority, and clonal diversity may have been underestimated. As reported, nearly half of all spike-specific TCRs target variant regions that are unmutated. Spike as a whole was targeted by vaccine-associated CD4 TCRs, dominant at 160-218 and 743-854. Repertoire sampling occurred only after the peak T cell response.

Germline V gene sequence: CDR1 SGHDT, CDR2 YYEEEE. The CDR3 totals 16 residues. Trimming removed 4 bases from V and 0 bases from J, with 14 bases in between. Clones were read by immunoSEQ multiplex PCR, and TCRdb kept only the in-frame ones, dropping some. The data contain some 150,000 clones, 70% to 90% of them seen just once; the ten biggest clones take up more than 6.5%. The rearrangement joins TRBV5-6 to TRBJ1-5; D is ambiguous. The source of this sequence is an adult who had recovered from COVID-19. Source: peripheral blood, taken after recovery from COVID-19. CDR3 nucleotide sequence: TGTGCCAGCAGCAAGAAGGCTACGGCTAGCAATCAGCCCCAGCATTTT. This codes for CASSKKATASNQPQHF.